Below, 27 T cell receptor beta chains from the same sample are listed, as sequenced in a study of T cell responses to AZD1222 COVID-19 vaccine. The assay was immunoSEQ multiplex PCR, and TCRdb's table has in-frame clones only and misses some. The table records more than 100,000 clones, less than 90% of them present only once. The sample consisted of peripheral blood, taken on day 0 of AZD1222 vaccination. The receptor set was obtained from an adult in good health.

V gene TRBV4-1 combines with J gene TRBJ2-5, with 12 bases matching TRBD1. V lost 3 bases to trimming and J lost 0 bases; unmatched junction nucleotides: 2. Germline CDR1 is MGHRA and CDR2 is YSYEKL. This CDR3 is 16 amino acids long. The DNA of the CDR3 is TGCGCCAGCAGCCAGGGACAGGGGGCCAACCAAGAGACCCAGTACTTC. Amino acids: CASSQGQGANQETQYF.

Here the CDR3 DNA reads TGCGCCAGCAGGGATATGACAGGCTACGAGCAGTACTTC. This sequence encodes CASRDMTGYEQYF. The chain has TRBV10-2 and TRBJ2-7; TRBD1 is a possible D gene (6 bases). The CDR3 spans 13 residues. Trimming removed 6 bases from V and 3 bases from J, with 12 bases in between. CDR1 is WSHSY and CDR2 is SAAADI in the germline V gene.

The chain joins TRBV7-3 to TRBJ2-1; the match to TRBD2 covers 12 bases. Germline CDR1 SGHTA, CDR2 FQGTGA. V gave up 5 bases and J gave up 13 bases; unmatched junction bases: 6. This CDR3 comprises 13 residues. The CDR3 reads CASSLAGGGRQFF. In nucleotides, the CDR3 is TGTGCCAGCAGCCTAGCGGGAGGGGGCCGTCAGTTCTTC.

This chain links TRBV7-9 with TRBJ1-1; D ambiguous. Trimming removed 0 bases at V and 8 bases at J, with 4 bases between. CDR1 SEHNR and CDR2 FQNEAQ come from the germline V gene (reference sequence). CDR3 length: 11 residues. CDR3 DNA: TGTGCCAGCAGCTTAGCGCGCGAAGCTTTCTTT. Its protein product is CASSLAREAFF.

The CDR3 DNA reads TGTGCCAGCAGCTCCAGACCCCGGGGGTTGGGGACCGGCTACACCTTC. Protein sequence: CASSSRPRGLGTGYTF. The chain employs TRBV13 and TRBJ1-2; D is possibly TRBD1 (5 bases). The ends were cut back, 4 bases at V and 8 bases at J, with 23 bases in the middle. The germline V gene has CDR1 PRHDT and CDR2 FYEKMQ (reference sequence). The CDR3 loop spans 16 amino acids.

The chain joins TRBV23-1 to TRBJ1-2; D ambiguous. TRBV23-1 is an ORF; its function is uncertain. V dropped 1 base and J dropped 0 bases, with 9 bases sitting between them. CDR3 size: 15 residues. The CDR3 nucleotides read TGCGCCAGCAGTCAATTTCTATTGGCTAACTATGGCTACACCTTC. It encodes CASSQFLLANYGYTF.

This chain uses TRBV6-5 with TRBJ2-7; D is unresolved. The CDR3 loop spans 15 amino acids. CDR1 is MNHEY, CDR2 SVGAGI, per germline. With 6 bases removed from V and 4 bases from J, the gap between germline ends came to 19 bases. The CDR3 region has the DNA TGTGCCAGCAGGATAGGGCAGAATATGGCTTACGAGCAGTACTTC. Translating it yields CASRIGQNMAYEQYF.

The chain links TRBV13 to TRBJ1-2, with 9 bases fitting TRBD1. CDR1 and CDR2 from the germline V gene are PRHDT and FYEKMQ (reference sequence). This CDR3 spans 13 amino acids. V trimming: 6 bases; J trimming: 6 bases; junction bases outside the gene matches: 5. CDR3 sequence: CASSLTGGDGYTF. The CDR3 region has the DNA TGTGCCAGCAGTCTAACAGGGGGCGATGGCTACACCTTC. Based on the CDR3 plus reference TRBV13 and TRBJ1-2, the full variable domain is AAGVIQSPRHLIKEKRETATLKCYPIPRHDTVYWYQQGPGQDPQFLISFYEKMQSDKGSIPDRFSAQQFSDYHSELNMSSLELGDSALYFCASSLTGGDGYTFGSGTRLTVV.

The V gene is TRBV5-5, the J gene TRBJ2-7; either TRBD1 or TRBD2 may supply D (5 bases each). Germline V gene sequence: CDR1 SGHKS, CDR2 YYEKEE (reference sequence). Trimming took 3 bases from V and 2 from J, leaving 9 bases between them. The length of the CDR3 is 13 residues. CDR3 sequence: CASSSRETYEQYF. The CDR3, as DNA: TGTGCCAGCAGCTCCAGGGAGACCTACGAGCAGTACTTC.

This clone was recorded once. This chain connects TRBV12-3 or TRBV12-4 to TRBJ2-5, with 7 positions matching TRBD1. CDR3 length: 13 amino acids. The V segment lost 5 bases and the J segment 1 base; nucleotides outside the gene matches: 1. The CDR3 DNA reads TGTGCCAGCAGTGACAGGGTCCAAGAGACCCAGTACTTC. Translated, it gives CASSDRVQETQYF.

This chain uses TRBV5-1 with TRBJ1-2; D unclear. Trimming cost V 0 bases and J 3 bases, with 6 bases left between them. This CDR3 comprises 13 residues. Per the germline V gene, CDR1 is SGHRS and CDR2 is YFSETQ. The DNA of the CDR3 is TGCGCCAGCAGCTTGGAAAACTACTATGGCTACACCTTC. The encoded protein is CASSLENYYGYTF.

This clone was counted between two and nine times. The chain employs TRBV5-6 and TRBJ2-1; maybe TRBD2 (6 bases). Germline-derived CDR1 and CDR2 are SGHDT and YYEEEE. The CDR3 is 16 residues long. Trimming took 1 base from V and 8 from J, leaving 19 bases between them. As DNA, the CDR3 is TGTGCCAGCAGCTTGCAAAGGACCCGGGGGATAGATGAGCAGTTCTTC. It translates to CASSLQRTRGIDEQFF.

The chain combines TRBV25-1 with TRBJ2-5, with TRBD2 matching 8 bases. The V segment lost 5 bases and the J segment 5 bases; nucleotides outside the gene matches: 10. Germline-derived CDR1 and CDR2 are MGHDK and SYGVNS. CDR3 length: 15 amino acids. The DNA for the CDR3 is TGTGCCAGCAGTCTTCCGGGGGGGCCGCGGGAGACCCAGTACTTC. The encoded protein is CASSLPGGPRETQYF.

This clone was recorded a few times. The genes are TRBV3-1 (or the pseudogene TRBV3-2) and TRBJ1-6; no clear D. The CDR3 is made up of 12 amino acids. Trimming shortened V by 1 base and J by 10 bases, and 5 bases separated the two germline ends. Per the germline V gene, CDR1 is LGHDT and CDR2 is YNNKEL (reference sequence). The CDR3 region has the DNA TGTGCCAGCAGCCAAGTAGGATCACCCCTCCACTTT. Amino acid sequence: CASSQVGSPLHF.

This sequence joins TRBV5-5 and TRBJ1-2, with 7 bases matching TRBD1. The germline gives CDR1 SGHKS, CDR2 YYEKEE (reference sequence). V shed 9 bases, J shed 3 bases, and the junction held 2 bases outside the gene matches. The CDR3 has 11 amino acids. CDR3 coding DNA: TGTGCCACCAGGGGGGACTATGGCTACACCTTC. It is translated as CATRGDYGYTF.

The chain has TRBV5-4 and TRBJ2-1; 10 nucleotides match TRBD2. The CDR3 is made up of 14 amino acids. Germline loops: CDR1 SGHNT, CDR2 YYREEE (reference sequence). V was pared by 7 bases and J by 6 bases, with 7 bases of the junction left unmatched. The CDR3 DNA follows: TGTGCCAGCGCCGCAAAGCGGGGGGGCAATGAGCAGTTCTTC. Translated, it gives CASAAKRGGNEQFF.

The chain uses TRBV18 and TRBJ1-1, with D maybe TRBD1 (5 bases). The CDR3 contains 15 residues. V lost 3 bases, J lost 1 base, and 12 bases lay in between. Germline CDR1 reads KGHSH; CDR2 reads LQKENI. In DNA, the CDR3 is TGTGCCAGCTCACCCCTAAGTCAGGGGAACACTGAAGCTTTCTTT. As protein: CASSPLSQGNTEAFF.

The V call is TRBV11-3, the J call TRBJ2-7; D perhaps matches TRBD1 (6 bases). Germline values: CDR1 SGHNT, CDR2 YENEEA. V gave up 8 bases and J gave up 3 bases, with 14 bases separating them. The CDR3 length is 13 residues. Here the CDR3 reads CASRRQAFYEQYF. The CDR3 DNA is TGTGCCAGCCGACGACAGGCCTTCTACGAGCAGTACTTC. Full variable domain (outside the CDR3, taken from reference TRBV11-3 and TRBJ2-7): EAGVVQSPRYKIIEKKQPVAFWCNPISGHNTLYWYLQNLGQGPELLIRYENEEAVDDSQLPKDRFSAERLKGVDSTLKIQPAELGDSAVYLCASRRQAFYEQYFGPGTRLTVT.

In DNA, the CDR3 is TGTGCCAGCAGCTTAGAAGAAGGAAACACCATATATTTT. Translated: CASSLEEGNTIYF. The chain employs TRBV7-2 and TRBJ1-3; D unclear. V was trimmed by 1 base and J by 4 bases, leaving 5 bases between them. This CDR3 spans 13 amino acids. Per the germline V gene, CDR1 is SGHTA and CDR2 is FQGNSA.

CDR3 nucleotides: TGTGCCAGCAGCCCCGCTGGCAGACCTAACTATGGCTACACCTTC. Amino acid sequence: CASSPAGRPNYGYTF. The chain combines TRBV5-6 with TRBJ1-2; D unresolved. Germline V gene lookup returns CDR1 SGHDT and CDR2 YYEEEE. Trimming took off 4 bases at V and 0 bases at J, with 13 bases between the two ends. The CDR3 totals 15 residues.

The rearrangement links TRBV9 to TRBJ1-2; D gene uncertain. V gave up 1 base and J gave up 7 bases, with 14 bases separating them. The CDR3 covers 14 residues. In germline, CDR1 is SGDLS, CDR2 YYNGEE. CDR3 nucleotide sequence: TGTGCCAGCAGCGTATCCAACAGAGACTCTGGCTACACCTTC. It is translated as CASSVSNRDSGYTF.

J is TRBJ2-7 and V is TRBV2; 10 nucleotides match TRBD2. This CDR3 comprises 15 residues. J was trimmed by 6 bases and V by 4 bases; bases with no gene match: 9. The germline gives CDR1 SNHLY, CDR2 FYNNEI. The chain's CDR3 is CASSGLAGEVGEQYF. The CDR3, as DNA: TGTGCCAGCAGTGGCCTAGCGGGAGAAGTCGGCGAGCAGTACTTC.

The rearrangement uses TRBV5-4 and TRBJ1-6, with D perhaps matching TRBD1 (5 bases). Germline assignment: CDR1 SGHNT and CDR2 YYREEE (reference sequence). The CDR3 consists of 15 residues. Trimming took off 6 bases at V and 7 bases at J, with 17 bases between the two ends. CDR3 sequence: CASTPPGTLNSPLHF. As DNA, the CDR3 is TGTGCCAGCACCCCTCCAGGGACTCTGAATTCACCCCTCCACTTT. Looking up the rest from reference TRBV5-4 and TRBJ1-6 gives the full variable domain: ETGVTQSPTHLIKTRGQQVTLRCSSQSGHNTVSWYQQALGQGPQFIFQYYREEENGRGNFPPRFSGLQFPNYSSELNVNALELDDSALYLCASTPPGTLNSPLHFGNGTRLTVT.

This rearrangement joins TRBV27 to TRBJ2-2; no reliable D call. Trimming shortened V by 8 bases and J by 0 bases, and 13 bases separated the two germline ends. Germline V gives CDR1 MNHEY, CDR2 SMNVEV (reference sequence). This CDR3 contains 15 residues. CDR3 coding DNA: TGTGCCAGCGGTCGAGTGAAACCGAACACCGGGGAGCTGTTTTTT. Protein sequence: CASGRVKPNTGELFF.

The V call is TRBV11-1, the J call TRBJ1-1; D not resolved. V dropped 5 bases and J dropped 12 bases, with 16 bases sitting between them. This CDR3 has 12 amino acids. Germline assignment: CDR1 SGHAT and CDR2 FQDESV (reference sequence). The chain's CDR3 is CASSASGAFTFF. The CDR3 DNA follows: TGTGCCAGCAGCGCGTCCGGAGCCTTCACTTTCTTT.

CDR3 sequence (DNA): TGTGCCAGCAGCTTAGGGACACCCTACGAGCAGTACTTC. Residues: CASSLGTPYEQYF. This chain joins TRBV5-4 and TRBJ2-7; a weak D match, TRBD1 (6 bases). This CDR3 comprises 13 residues. V was trimmed by 2 bases and J by 2 bases, leaving 8 bases between them. Germline loops: CDR1 SGHNT, CDR2 YYREEE (reference sequence). Combining the CDR3 with reference TRBV5-4 and TRBJ2-7 gives the whole variable domain ETGVTQSPTHLIKTRGQQVTLRCSSQSGHNTVSWYQQALGQGPQFIFQYYREEENGRGNFPPRFSGLQFPNYSSELNVNALELDDSALYLCASSLGTPYEQYFGPGTRLTVT.

The chain has TRBV6-6 and TRBJ2-7; 9 nucleotides align to TRBD1. The CDR3 loop spans 14 amino acids. The J segment lost 2 bases and the V segment lost 6 bases, leaving 5 bases of the junction unmatched. Germline V lookup: CDR1 MNHNY, CDR2 SVGAGI (reference sequence). The CDR3 spells CASRPQGATYEQYF. The CDR3 coding sequence is TGTGCCAGCAGGCCACAGGGGGCTACCTACGAGCAGTACTTC.